The rows below give T cell receptor beta chains drawn from one sample of a study of shared clonotypes between healthy human individuals. Generated by immunoSEQ multiplex PCR, the TCRdb table keeps only in-frame clones and is missing some. The sample holds roughly 500,000 clones, around 80% seen once. The sample consisted of PBMCs. The receptors originated from a woman aged 40 to 50 in good health. Some clones in this sample may be carry-over from other donors' samples. Both conserved end residues are part of each CDR3. Each record gives: CDR3 length, V gene, J gene, clone size, D gene, CDR3 protein, CDR3 DNA. The D gene is left open where the match is weak. The listing skips clone size in some rows; elsewhere it reads once, few, many or a size class.

len: 17; v_gene: TRBV25-1; j_gene: TRBJ2-2; abundance: many; d_gene: TRBD1; CDR3aa: CASSEQGQGAITGELFF; CDR3nt: TGTGCCAGCAGTGAACAAGGACAGGGGGCAATAACCGGGGAGCTGTTTTTT
len: 14; v_gene: TRBV7-3; j_gene: TRBJ2-1; abundance: -; d_gene: TRBD2; CDR3aa: CASSFRGVGNEQFF; CDR3nt: TGTGCCAGCAGCTTTCGGGGGGTTGGCAATGAGCAGTTCTTC
len: 14; v_gene: TRBV27; j_gene: TRBJ2-3; abundance: once; d_gene: -; CDR3aa: CASRIAGQEDTQYF; CDR3nt: TGTGCCAGCAGAATAGCGGGACAGGAGGATACGCAGTATTTT
len: 15; v_gene: TRBV11-3; j_gene: TRBJ2-3; abundance: -; d_gene: TRBD1; CDR3aa: CASSRRQGAADTQYF; CDR3nt: TGTGCCAGCAGTCGGAGACAGGGGGCCGCAGATACGCAGTATTTT
len: 11; v_gene: TRBV2; j_gene: TRBJ2-3; abundance: -; d_gene: -; CDR3aa: CAAWLGDTQYF; CDR3nt: TGTGCCGCCTGGCTGGGAGATACGCAGTATTTT
len: 17; v_gene: TRBV27; j_gene: TRBJ1-5; abundance: -; d_gene: -; CDR3aa: CASSLVGSGHLNQPQHF; CDR3nt: TGTGCCAGCAGTTTAGTCGGTTCAGGACACCTAAATCAGCCCCAGCATTTT
len: 16; v_gene: TRBV11-2; j_gene: TRBJ2-7; abundance: -; d_gene: TRBD1; CDR3aa: CASSPWGQAPLGEQYF; CDR3nt: TGTGCCAGCAGCCCGTGGGGACAGGCTCCCCTGGGCGAGCAGTACTTC
len: 16; v_gene: TRBV28; j_gene: TRBJ2-7; abundance: -; d_gene: -; CDR3aa: CASSFSLRTFSYEQYF; CDR3nt: TGTGCCAGCAGTTTCTCACTCCGGACATTCTCCTACGAGCAGTACTTC
len: 12; v_gene: TRBV28; j_gene: TRBJ2-3; abundance: -; d_gene: -; CDR3aa: CASSLLSDTQYF; CDR3nt: TGTGCCAGCAGTTTATTATCGGATACGCAGTATTTT
len: 12; v_gene: TRBV19; j_gene: TRBJ1-5; abundance: once; d_gene: -; CDR3aa: CASSIRHQPQHF; CDR3nt: TGTGCCAGTAGTATACGACATCAGCCCCAGCATTTT
len: 14; v_gene: TRBV28; j_gene: TRBJ2-7; abundance: once; d_gene: TRBD2; CDR3aa: CASSLAGETYEQYF; CDR3nt: TGTGCCAGCAGTTTAGCGGGAGAGACCTACGAGCAGTACTTC
len: 14; v_gene: TRBV11-2; j_gene: TRBJ1-1; abundance: -; d_gene: -; CDR3aa: CASSSHSGMTEAFF; CDR3nt: TGTGCCAGCAGCTCCCACTCCGGGATGACTGAAGCTTTCTTT
len: 16; v_gene: TRBV15; j_gene: TRBJ2-1; abundance: -; d_gene: TRBD2; CDR3aa: CATSRVMTSGGDEQFF; CDR3nt: TGTGCCACCAGCAGAGTAATGACTAGCGGGGGGGATGAGCAGTTCTTC
len: 15; v_gene: TRBV28; j_gene: TRBJ1-2; abundance: -; d_gene: -; CDR3aa: CASSPYRASGGGYTF; CDR3nt: TGTGCCAGCAGTCCTTACAGGGCGTCCGGTGGCGGCTACACCTTC
len: 18; v_gene: TRBV5-4; j_gene: TRBJ2-1; abundance: few; d_gene: TRBD2; CDR3aa: CASSLDSPLAGTYNEQFF; CDR3nt: TGTGCCAGCAGCTTGGACTCACCTCTAGCGGGAACCTACAATGAGCAGTTCTTC
len: 15; v_gene: TRBV5-4; j_gene: TRBJ2-1; abundance: -; d_gene: TRBD1; CDR3aa: CASSSQGGSRNEQFF; CDR3nt: TGTGCCAGCAGCTCACAGGGGGGAAGTCGCAATGAGCAGTTCTTC
len: 11; v_gene: TRBV20-1; j_gene: TRBJ1-1; abundance: -; d_gene: -; CDR3aa: CSAAGDTEAFF; CDR3nt: TGCAGTGCCGCGGGGGACACTGAAGCTTTCTTT
len: 13; v_gene: TRBV10-3; j_gene: TRBJ1-1; abundance: -; d_gene: -; CDR3aa: CAISAGGGTEAFF; CDR3nt: TGTGCCATCAGTGCAGGAGGAGGGACTGAAGCTTTCTTT
len: 15; v_gene: TRBV28; j_gene: TRBJ2-7; abundance: -; d_gene: -; CDR3aa: CASSSGTGTFYEQYF; CDR3nt: TGTGCCAGCAGTTCCGGGACGGGAACCTTTTACGAGCAGTACTTC
len: 16; v_gene: TRBV9; j_gene: TRBJ2-3; abundance: once; d_gene: -; CDR3aa: CASSVGGAGFTDTQYF; CDR3nt: TGTGCCAGCAGCGTAGGGGGAGCGGGCTTCACAGATACGCAGTATTTT
len: 11; v_gene: TRBV25-1; j_gene: TRBJ2-5; abundance: few; d_gene: -; CDR3aa: CASSVGETQYF; CDR3nt: TGTGCCAGCAGTGTAGGAGAGACCCAGTACTTC
len: 14; v_gene: TRBV2; j_gene: TRBJ1-3; abundance: many; d_gene: -; CDR3aa: CASSGWGLGNTIYF; CDR3nt: TGTGCCAGCAGTGGGTGGGGACTTGGAAACACCATATATTTT
len: 13; v_gene: TRBV18; j_gene: TRBJ2-2; abundance: few; d_gene: -; CDR3aa: CASSLPNTGELFF; CDR3nt: TGTGCCAGCTCACTTCCGAACACCGGGGAGCTGTTTTTT
len: 15; v_gene: TRBV6-1; j_gene: TRBJ2-2; abundance: -; d_gene: -; CDR3aa: CASSRGIRNTGELFF; CDR3nt: TGTGCCAGCAGTCGAGGGATACGAAACACCGGGGAGCTGTTTTTT
len: 14; v_gene: TRBV30; j_gene: TRBJ1-3; abundance: few; d_gene: -; CDR3aa: CAWREGNSGNTIYF; CDR3nt: TGTGCCTGGAGGGAGGGAAACTCTGGAAACACCATATATTTT
len: 14; v_gene: TRBV11-1; j_gene: TRBJ2-7; abundance: once; d_gene: -; CDR3aa: CASSLGAGSYEQYF; CDR3nt: TGTGCCAGCAGCTTAGGAGCAGGGTCCTACGAGCAGTACTTC
len: 13; v_gene: TRBV30; j_gene: TRBJ1-5; abundance: few; d_gene: -; CDR3aa: CAWSVRDNQPQHF; CDR3nt: TGTGCCTGGAGTGTACGCGACAATCAGCCCCAGCATTTT
len: 15; v_gene: TRBV28; j_gene: TRBJ1-2; abundance: -; d_gene: -; CDR3aa: CASSPPGARNYGYTF; CDR3nt: TGTGCCAGCAGTCCTCCCGGAGCCAGAAACTACGGCTACACCTTC
len: 14; v_gene: TRBV6-1; j_gene: TRBJ2-1; abundance: -; d_gene: -; CDR3aa: CASSPTGTYNEQFF; CDR3nt: TGTGCCAGCAGCCCTACCGGGACCTACAATGAGCAGTTCTTC
len: 16; v_gene: TRBV5-1; j_gene: TRBJ2-1; abundance: -; d_gene: TRBD2; CDR3aa: CASSLSGTTPYNEQFF; CDR3nt: TGCGCCAGCAGCTTATCCGGGACTACCCCCTACAATGAGCAGTTCTTC
len: 16; v_gene: TRBV5-5; j_gene: TRBJ2-7; abundance: -; d_gene: -; CDR3aa: CASSLAGGQQSYEQYF; CDR3nt: TGTGCCAGCAGCTTGGCGGGGGGACAGCAATCCTACGAGCAGTACTTC
len: 16; v_gene: TRBV19; j_gene: TRBJ2-1; abundance: -; d_gene: TRBD1; CDR3aa: CASSRGGTGIYNEQFF; CDR3nt: TGTGCCAGTAGCCGTGGAGGGACAGGAATTTACAATGAGCAGTTCTTC
len: 12; v_gene: TRBV7-9; j_gene: TRBJ1-5; abundance: -; d_gene: -; CDR3aa: CASSRDNQPQHF; CDR3nt: TGTGCCAGCAGCCGAGATAATCAGCCCCAGCATTTT
len: 15; v_gene: TRBV9; j_gene: TRBJ2-7; abundance: -; d_gene: -; CDR3aa: CASSVTYSPYYEQYF; CDR3nt: TGTGCCAGCAGCGTCACATACTCCCCGTACTACGAGCAGTACTTC
len: 16; v_gene: TRBV9; j_gene: TRBJ2-7; abundance: -; d_gene: TRBD2; CDR3aa: CASSVGNLAGSYEQYF; CDR3nt: TGTGCCAGCAGCGTAGGAAACCTAGCGGGATCCTACGAGCAGTACTTC
len: 14; v_gene: TRBV7-3; j_gene: TRBJ2-5; abundance: -; d_gene: -; CDR3aa: CASSLAPSQETQYF; CDR3nt: TGTGCCAGCAGCTTAGCCCCCTCCCAAGAGACCCAGTACTTC
len: 12; v_gene: TRBV15; j_gene: TRBJ2-7; abundance: once; d_gene: -; CDR3aa: CATGRVGYEQYF; CDR3nt: TGTGCCACCGGCAGGGTCGGCTACGAGCAGTACTTC
len: 16; v_gene: TRBV18; j_gene: TRBJ2-7; abundance: -; d_gene: TRBD2; CDR3aa: CASSPLAGGSSYEQYF; CDR3nt: TGTGCCAGCTCACCATTAGCGGGAGGAAGCTCCTACGAGCAGTACTTC
len: 15; v_gene: TRBV5-1; j_gene: TRBJ2-1; abundance: -; d_gene: -; CDR3aa: CASKRGPPQKDEQFF; CDR3nt: TGCGCCAGCAAACGGGGGCCTCCCCAAAAGGATGAGCAGTTCTTC
len: 15; v_gene: TRBV6-5; j_gene: TRBJ1-4; abundance: many; d_gene: -; CDR3aa: CASSYSSSTIKKLFF; CDR3nt: TGTGCCAGCAGTTACTCAAGCTCTACAATAAAAAAACTGTTTTTT
len: 13; v_gene: TRBV19; j_gene: TRBJ2-3; abundance: once; d_gene: TRBD1; CDR3aa: CASRDRGTDTQYF; CDR3nt: TGTGCCAGTCGGGACAGGGGGACAGATACGCAGTATTTT
len: 13; v_gene: TRBV4-2; j_gene: TRBJ1-1; abundance: -; d_gene: -; CDR3aa: CASSQGPPTEAFF; CDR3nt: TGTGCCAGCAGCCAAGGGCCCCCGACTGAAGCTTTCTTT
len: 16; v_gene: TRBV29-1; j_gene: TRBJ2-1; abundance: few; d_gene: -; CDR3aa: CSVRDTTNLRHNEQFF; CDR3nt: TGCAGCGTCCGGGACACCACTAATCTCCGGCACAATGAGCAGTTCTTC
len: 14; v_gene: TRBV6-1; j_gene: TRBJ1-1; abundance: -; d_gene: -; CDR3aa: CASSPRDLNTEAFF; CDR3nt: TGTGCCAGCAGTCCCCGGGACCTCAACACTGAAGCTTTCTTT
len: 16; v_gene: TRBV27; j_gene: TRBJ2-1; abundance: -; d_gene: TRBD2; CDR3aa: CASRAGGPSGYNEQFF; CDR3nt: TGTGCCAGCAGAGCGGGAGGGCCCTCAGGGTACAATGAGCAGTTCTTC
len: 13; v_gene: TRBV2; j_gene: TRBJ2-7; abundance: -; d_gene: TRBD1; CDR3aa: CASQYRGPYEQYF; CDR3nt: TGTGCCAGTCAGTACAGGGGTCCCTACGAGCAGTACTTC
len: 13; v_gene: TRBV10-3; j_gene: TRBJ2-7; abundance: -; d_gene: -; CDR3aa: CAITQGDLYEQYF; CDR3nt: TGTGCCATCACCCAGGGAGACTTGTACGAGCAGTACTTC
len: 14; v_gene: TRBV28; j_gene: TRBJ1-4; abundance: once; d_gene: -; CDR3aa: CASREQGGSEKLFF; CDR3nt: TGTGCCAGCAGAGAGCAGGGTGGGAGTGAAAAACTGTTTTTT
len: 16; v_gene: TRBV5-8; j_gene: TRBJ2-5; abundance: -; d_gene: -; CDR3aa: CASSGGADAAEETQYF; CDR3nt: TGTGCCAGCAGCGGTGGTGCCGATGCGGCCGAGGAGACCCAGTACTTC
len: 15; v_gene: TRBV10-2; j_gene: TRBJ1-4; abundance: -; d_gene: -; CDR3aa: CASSENWGPNEKLFF; CDR3nt: TGCGCCAGCAGTGAGAATTGGGGTCCTAATGAAAAACTGTTTTTT
len: 16; v_gene: TRBV7-9; j_gene: TRBJ2-7; abundance: -; d_gene: TRBD1; CDR3aa: CASFHIGQGDDVEQYF; CDR3nt: TGTGCCAGCTTCCATATTGGCCAGGGGGACGACGTCGAGCAGTACTTC
len: 15; v_gene: TRBV28; j_gene: TRBJ2-2; abundance: -; d_gene: TRBD2; CDR3aa: CASSPGLARTGELFF; CDR3nt: TGTGCCAGCAGTCCGGGACTAGCTCGCACCGGGGAGCTGTTTTTT
len: 12; v_gene: TRBV7-9; j_gene: TRBJ1-5; abundance: -; d_gene: -; CDR3aa: CASSRGNQPQHF; CDR3nt: TGTGCCAGCAGCCGTGGCAATCAGCCCCAGCATTTT
len: 15; v_gene: TRBV21-1; j_gene: TRBJ2-3; abundance: many; d_gene: -; CDR3aa: CAILRTGHRTDTQYF; CDR3nt: TGTGCCATCCTTAGGACAGGCCACCGCACAGATACGCAGTATTTT